This is a list of T cell receptor beta chains from one sample in a study of follicular helper T cells after annual influenza vaccination. The assay was immunoSEQ multiplex PCR, and TCRdb's table has in-frame clones only and misses some. This table has some 10,000 clones, under 90% appearing once. Sequences were derived from CXCR5- memory CD4+ T cells sorted from blood, sampled 7 days after influenza vaccination. The receptors originated from an adult who received the influenza vaccine. Each CDR3 is given with its conserved first and last residue.

j_call: TRBJ2-1; v_call: TRBV18; cdr3_aa: CASSPAWGTIEQFF
j_call: TRBJ2-5; v_call: TRBV7-2; cdr3_aa: CASSLGQGIWQYF
j_call: TRBJ1-1; v_call: TRBV4-2; cdr3_aa: CASSQDGARPNTEAFF
j_call: TRBJ1-2; v_call: TRBV18; cdr3_aa: CASSPDPNYGYTF
j_call: TRBJ2-3; v_call: TRBV11-2; cdr3_aa: CASSFGLAGAETQYF
j_call: TRBJ2-3; v_call: TRBV10-3; cdr3_aa: CAISEAPARVHTDTQYF
j_call: TRBJ2-2; v_call: TRBV7-8; cdr3_aa: CASSEQGTGELFF
j_call: TRBJ2-1; v_call: TRBV6-5; cdr3_aa: CASRNLAISEQFF
j_call: TRBJ2-5; v_call: TRBV18; cdr3_aa: CASSPAGGTGETQYF
j_call: TRBJ1-1; v_call: TRBV6-4; cdr3_aa: CASREQQNTEAFF
j_call: TRBJ1-1; v_call: TRBV12-2; cdr3_aa: CASSGPLNTEAFF
j_call: TRBJ1-1; v_call: TRBV27; cdr3_aa: CASSLYPGRTEAFF
j_call: TRBJ2-1; v_call: TRBV6-4; cdr3_aa: CASSFSGGYNEQFF
j_call: TRBJ1-2; v_call: TRBV9; cdr3_aa: CASGTSGAKNYGYTF
j_call: TRBJ1-3; v_call: TRBV9; cdr3_aa: CASTTGFSGNTIYF
j_call: TRBJ2-1; v_call: TRBV5-1; cdr3_aa: CASSLFRGTNNEQFF
j_call: TRBJ2-1; v_call: TRBV25-1; cdr3_aa: CASSSSGGIYNEQFF
j_call: TRBJ1-2; v_call: TRBV4-1; cdr3_aa: CASSQDSGVGGYTF
j_call: TRBJ2-7; v_call: TRBV6-1; cdr3_aa: CASSPLPIYEQYF
j_call: TRBJ2-3; v_call: TRBV5-5; cdr3_aa: CASSFQGAGSTDTQYF
j_call: TRBJ1-5; v_call: TRBV12-5; cdr3_aa: CASGLTRSFQPQHF
j_call: TRBJ2-7; v_call: TRBV19; cdr3_aa: CASSIETRNEQYF
j_call: TRBJ2-7; v_call: TRBV13; cdr3_aa: CASSSRGSYEQYF
j_call: TRBJ2-7; v_call: TRBV10-3; cdr3_aa: CAINRGTGGYEQYF
j_call: TRBJ2-5; v_call: TRBV5-1; cdr3_aa: CASSPGLVQETQYF
j_call: TRBJ2-2; v_call: TRBV11-3; cdr3_aa: CASSPRDRGGTGELFF
j_call: TRBJ2-3; v_call: TRBV19; cdr3_aa: CASSPQRLSSTDTQYF
j_call: TRBJ2-4; v_call: TRBV7-2; cdr3_aa: CASSLVASGGVAKNIQYF
j_call: TRBJ2-7; v_call: TRBV7-2; cdr3_aa: CASSPRGRVPGEQYF
j_call: TRBJ1-2; v_call: TRBV7-8; cdr3_aa: CASSLTVRAVYGYTF
j_call: TRBJ2-2; v_call: TRBV5-1; cdr3_aa: CASSPGGSSPGELFF
j_call: TRBJ2-1; v_call: TRBV7-3; cdr3_aa: CASSNRGAAYNEQFF
j_call: TRBJ2-4; v_call: TRBV14; cdr3_aa: CASSRDLSSIQYF
j_call: TRBJ2-2; v_call: TRBV27; cdr3_aa: CASSPQWGLNTGELFF
j_call: TRBJ2-1; v_call: TRBV5-6; cdr3_aa: CASSVPGTYNEQFF
j_call: TRBJ2-3; v_call: TRBV20-1; cdr3_aa: CSASPTDTQYF
j_call: TRBJ1-6; v_call: TRBV7-9; cdr3_aa: CASSSWTGVDSPLHF
j_call: TRBJ1-3; v_call: TRBV18; cdr3_aa: CASSPGRGRSGNTIYF
j_call: TRBJ1-6; v_call: TRBV4-3; cdr3_aa: CASSQDDVGSSYNSPLHF
j_call: TRBJ1-1; v_call: TRBV19; cdr3_aa: CASRWTGPMNTEAFF
j_call: TRBJ1-2; v_call: TRBV4-3; cdr3_aa: CASSQAEKGQIYGYTF
j_call: TRBJ2-2; v_call: TRBV4-1; cdr3_aa: CASSQSGELFF
j_call: TRBJ1-2; v_call: TRBV5-1; cdr3_aa: CASSLGGSNYGYTF
j_call: TRBJ1-5; v_call: TRBV18; cdr3_aa: CASSPGSGQPQHF
j_call: TRBJ2-5; v_call: TRBV5-4; cdr3_aa: CASSQGGQETQYF
j_call: TRBJ1-2; v_call: TRBV6-1; cdr3_aa: CASSVRGQDYGYTF
j_call: TRBJ2-1; v_call: TRBV5-6; cdr3_aa: CASTSGGPLYNEQFF
j_call: TRBJ2-5; v_call: TRBV9; cdr3_aa: CASSVTPGTSGETQYF
j_call: TRBJ2-7; v_call: TRBV6-5; cdr3_aa: CASSYSWSGGAREQYF
j_call: TRBJ1-3; v_call: TRBV7-9; cdr3_aa: CASSLEGRSSGNTIYF
j_call: TRBJ1-2; v_call: TRBV6-5; cdr3_aa: CASSYRAGKGYTF
j_call: TRBJ2-1; v_call: TRBV6-6; cdr3_aa: CASTPDRANYNEQFF
j_call: TRBJ1-6; v_call: TRBV5-6; cdr3_aa: CASSHTVRGRAGNSPLHF